One and the same sample provided the 26 T cell receptor beta chains below, sequenced in a study of shared clonotypes between healthy human individuals. Profiling relied on immunoSEQ multiplex PCR, and the TCRdb table lists in-frame clones only, not all of them. The table includes about 1.1 million clones, about 84% detected once. What was sequenced was memory CD4+ T cells from PBMCs. Subset defined: CD45RA-negative fraction. These receptors came from a man in his late teens or twenties in good health. Some clones in this sample may be carry-over from other donors' samples.

In its sample, this clone was seen a few times. The chain has TRBV16 and TRBJ2-2; D not certain. CDR3 size: 14 residues. The germline CDR1 and CDR2 sequences are KGHSY and FQNENV. V dropped 2 bases and J dropped 5 bases, with 9 bases sitting between them. CDR3 loop: CASSQQRATGELFF. The CDR3 DNA sequence: TGTGCCAGCAGCCAACAAAGGGCGACCGGGGAGCTGTTTTTT.

V and J are TRBV28 and TRBJ2-7; 11 bases match TRBD2. The CDR3 is 17 residues long. From germline, CDR1 is MDHEN and CDR2 SYDVKM. The J segment lost 2 bases and the V segment lost 3 bases, leaving 9 bases of the junction unmatched. The DNA of the CDR3 is TGTGCCAGCAGTTTGGGTCTAGCGGGAGGAAAAGCCTACGAGCAGTACTTC. This encodes CASSLGLAGGKAYEQYF.

CDR3: CASSWIQGFEDTQYF. The CDR3 DNA reads TGTGCCAGCAGCTGGATTCAGGGTTTCGAGGATACGCAGTATTTT. The J gene is TRBJ2-3, the V gene TRBV11-2, with TRBD1 as a possible D gene (5 bases). This CDR3 region has 15 residues. Trimming pared 4 bases from V and 6 bases from J, leaving 17 bases between. Germline V lookup: CDR1 SGHAT, CDR2 FQNNGV.

The rearrangement uses TRBV29-1 and TRBJ2-5; D is tentatively TRBD1 or TRBD2 (5 bases each). V was trimmed by 5 bases and J by 5 bases, leaving 21 bases between them. The CDR3 covers 15 residues. Per germline, CDR1 SQVTM and CDR2 ANQGSEA. The CDR3 reads CSVPKWDGPRETQYF. In DNA, the CDR3 is TGCAGCGTTCCTAAATGGGACGGTCCCAGGGAGACCCAGTACTTC.

This clone was detected a few times. This chain joins TRBV2 and TRBJ1-3; the D is unclear. Germline CDR1 and CDR2: SNHLY and FYNNEI. With 3 bases removed from V and 5 bases from J, the gap between germline ends came to 14 bases. This CDR3 is 15 amino acids long. Here the CDR3 DNA reads TGTGCCAGCAGTGAGAGATTGGGAGATCGAAACACCATATATTTT. This gives the protein CASSERLGDRNTIYF.

The rearrangement links TRBV18 to TRBJ1-3; D is unresolved. CDR1 is KGHSH, CDR2 LQKENI, per germline. With 3 bases removed from V and 0 bases from J, the gap between germline ends came to 9 bases. This CDR3 region has 15 residues. The chain's CDR3 is CASSPGSLSGNTIYF. The CDR3 DNA follows: TGTGCCAGCTCACCTGGCAGCCTCTCTGGAAACACCATATATTTT.

The rearrangement links TRBV21-1 to TRBJ2-1; no DNA check was done on the table's D call, TRBD2. TRBV21-1 is assigned pseudogene status. The CDR3 has 16 residues. The CDR3 loop is CASSKVEGVTGNEQFF. Here the CDR3 DNA reads TGTGCCAGCAGCAAAGTCGAGGGAGTTACGGGCAATGAGCAGTTCTTC.

The chain is built from TRBV2 and TRBJ1-5; weak D call: TRBD1 (6 bases). With 8 bases removed from V and 7 bases from J, the gap between germline ends came to 18 bases. Per the germline V gene, CDR1 is SNHLY and CDR2 is FYNNEI. There are 14 residues in the CDR3. The CDR3 loop reads CASDGAGAGQPQHF. The CDR3 DNA reads TGTGCCAGCGACGGGGCGGGGGCTGGGCAGCCCCAGCATTTT.

About this clone: At the DNA level, this CDR3 is encoded by other sequences in the same sample as well. The genes are TRBV6-6 and TRBJ2-7; D uncertain. The length of the CDR3 is 11 residues. Per germline, CDR1 MNHNY and CDR2 SVGAGI (reference sequence). V was cut by 0 bases and J by 7 bases, with 4 bases left in between. CDR3 DNA sequence: TGTGCCAGCAGTTACTCAGGGGAGCAGTACTTC. Amino acids: CASSYSGEQYF.

This chain uses TRBV9 with TRBJ2-3; no clear D gene. This CDR3 has 14 residues. Germline loops: CDR1 SGDLS, CDR2 YYNGEE. V was trimmed by 4 bases and J by 2 bases, leaving 11 bases between them. In DNA, the CDR3 is TGTGCCAGCAGCCCACGACCGTACACAGATACGCAGTATTTT. It codes for CASSPRPYTDTQYF.

V is TRBV2 and J is TRBJ1-1; TRBD1 agrees at 11 bases. The CDR3 consists of 13 residues. J was trimmed by 11 bases and V by 7 bases; bases with no gene match: 9. The V gene's germline CDR1 is SNHLY and CDR2 FYNNEI. CDR3 amino acids: CASTGQGGFFAFF. The CDR3 bases are TGTGCCAGCACGGGACAGGGGGGATTTTTCGCTTTCTTT.

Worth noting for this clone: At the DNA level, this CDR3 is encoded by other sequences in the same sample as well. CDR3 protein: CASSFQGRGYTF. The CDR3, as DNA: TGTGCCAGCAGTTTCCAGGGAAGGGGCTACACCTTC. V usage is TRBV28 and J usage is TRBJ1-2; perhaps TRBD1 as D (5 bases). V lost 3 bases to trimming and J lost 8 bases, with 10 bases between them. Germline V CDR1 and CDR2: MDHEN, SYDVKM. The CDR3 is 12 residues long.

This clone has at least ten counts. This chain uses TRBV2 with TRBJ2-7; 9 nucleotides line up with TRBD2. Germline CDR1 SNHLY, CDR2 FYNNEI. The ends lost 4 bases at V and 3 bases at J; junction bases unmatched: 7. CDR3 size: 15 residues. Here the CDR3 reads CASSVEASGNYEQYF. The DNA of the CDR3 is TGTGCCAGCAGTGTCGAGGCTAGCGGGAACTACGAGCAGTACTTC.

Of note for this clone: Different DNA sequences within this sample yield the same CDR3. CDR3 nucleotide sequence: TGCGCCAGCAGCTTTCAGGGGGCGGCAAGTACGGATACGCAGTATTTT. This translates into CASSFQGAASTDTQYF. The rearrangement uses TRBV5-1 and TRBJ2-3; TRBD1 aligns across 8 bases. This CDR3 is built from 16 residues. V lost 2 bases, J lost 6 bases, and 11 bases stayed unmatched. Germline-derived CDR1 and CDR2 are SGHRS and YFSETQ. The variable domain in full, completed from reference TRBV5-1 and TRBJ2-3, reads KAGVTQTPRYLIKTRGQQVTLSCSPISGHRSVSWYQQTPGQGLQFLFEYFSETQRNKGNFPGRFSGRQFSNSRSEMNVSTLELGDSALYLCASSFQGAASTDTQYFGPGTRLTVL.

The gene calls are TRBV19 and TRBJ1-3; tentatively, D is TRBD1 (5 bases). Germline lookup yields CDR1 LNHDA and CDR2 SQIVND (reference sequence). This CDR3 is built from 13 residues. Trimming stripped 9 bases from V and 2 bases from J, with 11 bases between. The CDR3 sequence is CASQGQAGNTIYF. The DNA for the CDR3 is TGTGCCAGCCAGGGCCAAGCTGGAAACACCATATATTTT.

The chain employs TRBV11-2 and TRBJ2-2, with TRBD1 as a possible D gene (6 bases). V was cut by 5 bases and J by 15 bases, with 28 bases left in between. Germline V gene data show CDR1 as SGHAT and CDR2 as FQNNGV. This CDR3 is 16 amino acids long. The CDR3 spells CASSLRGTPTSLGMFF. The CDR3 DNA reads TGTGCCAGCAGCCTTAGGGGGACACCCACCTCGTTAGGGATGTTTTTT.

This chain connects TRBV18 to TRBJ2-3; 12 bases are a match to TRBD2. The length of the CDR3 is 16 residues. V shed 2 bases and J 6 bases; nucleotides not matched to a gene: 6. Looked up from germline, CDR1 is KGHSH and CDR2 is LQKENI. CDR3 nucleotides: TGTGCCAGCTCACCATTCGGACTAGCGGGAACGGATACGCAGTATTTT. Translated: CASSPFGLAGTDTQYF.

CDR3 in amino acids: CATSRGVASGGTDTQYF. Written as DNA, the CDR3 is TGTGCCACCAGCAGAGGGGTGGCTAGCGGAGGCACAGATACGCAGTATTTT. The chain employs TRBV15 and TRBJ2-3; TRBD2 agrees at 7 bases. Germline loops: CDR1 LNHNV, CDR2 YYDKDF (reference sequence). The CDR3 is 17 amino acids. V shed 1 base and J 1 base; nucleotides not matched to a gene: 8.

The genes are TRBV10-1 and TRBJ2-3; 8 nucleotides line up with TRBD2. Per the germline V gene, CDR1 is WNHNN and CDR2 is SYGVQD (reference sequence). The CDR3 has 19 amino acids. V lost 10 bases, J lost 5 bases, and 26 bases stayed unmatched. The CDR3 sequence: CATLFGGGNYRLEGDTQYF. As DNA, the CDR3 is TGCGCCACCTTATTCGGGGGGGGGAACTACCGCTTAGAGGGAGATACGCAGTATTTT.

Details on this clone: At the DNA level, this CDR3 is encoded by other sequences in the same sample as well. The rearrangement uses TRBV5-1 and TRBJ2-1; 7 bases match TRBD1. V shed 0 bases and J 6 bases; nucleotides not matched to a gene: 3. The CDR3 is 14 amino acids. Germline CDR1 is SGHRS and CDR2 is YFSETQ. The CDR3 DNA is TGCGCCAGCAGCTTGGGTGGGACAGTCAATGAGCAGTTCTTC. It yields the protein CASSLGGTVNEQFF.

Here the CDR3 reads CASSLARGSDTQYF. CDR3 bases: TGTGCCAGCAGCTTGGCCCGGGGGTCAGATACGCAGTATTTT. V is TRBV5-4 and J is TRBJ2-3; possible D gene TRBD2, 6 bases. This CDR3 is 14 amino acids long. Germline loops: CDR1 SGHNT, CDR2 YYREEE (reference sequence). V dropped 0 bases and J dropped 4 bases, with 9 bases sitting between them.

V is TRBV29-1 and J is TRBJ2-7; no reliable D call. Per germline, CDR1 SQVTM and CDR2 ANQGSEA. V lost 3 bases, J lost 8 bases, and 11 bases lay in between. There are 11 residues in the CDR3. The CDR3 nucleotides are TGCAGCGTTGAGGTTACGGGTCAGCAGTACTTC. It is translated as CSVEVTGQQYF.

In its sample, this clone was seen many times. CDR3 in DNA: TGTGCCAGCATCCAGTCAGGGCTTAACAATGAGCAGTTCTTC. Translating gives CASIQSGLNNEQFF. The rearrangement joins TRBV28 to TRBJ2-1; the D gene is possibly TRBD1 (5 bases). Germline V gene data show CDR1 as MDHEN and CDR2 as SYDVKM. V lost 7 bases and J lost 5, with 15 bases in between. The CDR3 loop spans 14 amino acids.

The chain is built from TRBV18 and TRBJ1-2; D uncertain. The CDR3 is 15 amino acids. Trimming left V 2 bases short and J 0 bases short, with 10 bases between. Germline lookup yields CDR1 KGHSH and CDR2 LQKENI. The CDR3 here is CASSPGSLANYGYTF. The CDR3 DNA is TGTGCCAGCTCACCAGGGAGCTTAGCTAACTATGGCTACACCTTC.

V gene TRBV28 combines with J gene TRBJ2-7; 12 positions agree with TRBD2. CDR3 size: 15 residues. The trim removed 6 bases at V and 4 bases at J, leaving 7 bases unmatched. The germline gives CDR1 MDHEN, CDR2 SYDVKM. The CDR3 loop is CASSRGLAGPYEQYF. CDR3 DNA sequence: TGTGCCAGCAGCCGCGGACTAGCGGGACCTTACGAGCAGTACTTC.

The table lists this clone with a count of one. The gene calls are TRBV28 and TRBJ1-2; D is perhaps TRBD1 (6 bases). Germline CDR1 reads MDHEN; CDR2 reads SYDVKM. CDR3 size: 14 residues. The V end lost 7 bases, the J end lost 8 bases, and 20 bases lay between the germline ends. The DNA of the CDR3 is TGTGCCAGCATGGTTTATCTGGGGGCGCAGGGCTACACCTTC. Translation gives CASMVYLGAQGYTF.